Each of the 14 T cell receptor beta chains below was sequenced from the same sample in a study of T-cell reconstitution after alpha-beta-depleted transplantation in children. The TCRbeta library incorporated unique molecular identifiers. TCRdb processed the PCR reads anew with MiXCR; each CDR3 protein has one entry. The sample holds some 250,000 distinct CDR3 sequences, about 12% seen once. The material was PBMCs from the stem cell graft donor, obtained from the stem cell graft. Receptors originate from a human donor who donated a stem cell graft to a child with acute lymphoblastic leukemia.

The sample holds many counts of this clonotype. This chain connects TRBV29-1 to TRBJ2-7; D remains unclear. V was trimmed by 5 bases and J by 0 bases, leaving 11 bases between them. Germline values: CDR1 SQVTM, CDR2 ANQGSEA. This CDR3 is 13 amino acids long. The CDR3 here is CSVSKQNSYEQYF. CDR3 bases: TGCAGCGTTTCCAAACAGAACTCCTACGAGCAGTACTTC.

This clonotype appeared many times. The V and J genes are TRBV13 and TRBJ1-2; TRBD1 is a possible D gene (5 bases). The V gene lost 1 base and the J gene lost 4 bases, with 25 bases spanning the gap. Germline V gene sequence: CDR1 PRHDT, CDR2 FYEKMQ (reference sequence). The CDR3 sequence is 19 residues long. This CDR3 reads CASSLERPGQGAVGYGYTF. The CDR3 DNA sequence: TGTGCCAGCAGCTTAGAGAGACCGGGCCAGGGTGCTGTTGGCTATGGCTACACCTTC.

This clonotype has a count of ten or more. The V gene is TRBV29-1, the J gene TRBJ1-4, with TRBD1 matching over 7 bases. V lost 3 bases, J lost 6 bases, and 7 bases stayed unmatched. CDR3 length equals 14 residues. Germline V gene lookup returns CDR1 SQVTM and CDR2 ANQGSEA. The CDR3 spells CSVDTFQGDEKLFF. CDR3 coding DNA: TGCAGCGTTGATACCTTCCAGGGGGATGAAAAACTGTTTTTT.

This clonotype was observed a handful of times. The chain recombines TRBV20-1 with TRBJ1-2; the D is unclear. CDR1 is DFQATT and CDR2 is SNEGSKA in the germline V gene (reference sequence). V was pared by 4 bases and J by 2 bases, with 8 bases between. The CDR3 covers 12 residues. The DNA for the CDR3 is TGCAGTGCTAAAACAGAGAACTATGGCTACACCTTC. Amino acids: CSAKTENYGYTF.

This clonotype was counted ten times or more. Here the CDR3 reads CSVEDVDRGSTGELFF. The DNA of the CDR3 is TGCAGCGTTGAAGATGTGGACAGGGGATCCACCGGGGAGCTGTTTTTT. The J gene is TRBJ2-2, the V gene TRBV29-1; 9 bases line up with TRBD1. The CDR3 length is 16 residues. The V gene's germline CDR1 is SQVTM and CDR2 ANQGSEA. V lost 0 bases and J lost 4; bases outside the gene matches: 6.

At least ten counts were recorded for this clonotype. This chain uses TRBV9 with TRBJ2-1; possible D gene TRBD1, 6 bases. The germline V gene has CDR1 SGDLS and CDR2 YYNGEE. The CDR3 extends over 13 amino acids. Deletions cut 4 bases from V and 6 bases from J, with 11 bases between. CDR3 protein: CASSLKGGNEQFF. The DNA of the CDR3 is TGTGCCAGCAGCCTGAAAGGGGGCAATGAGCAGTTCTTC.

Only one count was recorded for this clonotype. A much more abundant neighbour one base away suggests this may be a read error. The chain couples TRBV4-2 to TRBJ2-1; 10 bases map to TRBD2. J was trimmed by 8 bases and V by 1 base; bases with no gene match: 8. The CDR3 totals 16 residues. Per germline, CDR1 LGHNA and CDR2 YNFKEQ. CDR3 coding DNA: TGTGCCAGCAGCCAAGCTGGGCTAGCGGGAGAGGATGAGCAGTTCTTC. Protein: CASSQAGLAGEDEQFF.

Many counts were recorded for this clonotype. CDR3 in DNA: TGCAGCGTTGTTGGGGCTTTCTTT. It yields the protein CSVVGAFF. The rearrangement uses TRBV29-1 and TRBJ1-1; no clear D. CDR3 size: 8 residues. Germline CDR1 SQVTM, CDR2 ANQGSEA. V lost 4 bases to trimming and J lost 11 bases, with 5 bases between them.

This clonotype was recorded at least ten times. The CDR3 DNA reads TGCGCCAGCAGCCCCCGTAGGGAGGGCACTGAAGCTTTCTTT. Amino acid sequence: CASSPRREGTEAFF. The chain couples TRBV5-1 to TRBJ1-1; D remains unclear. CDR1 is SGHRS, CDR2 YFSETQ, per germline. Trimming removed 4 bases from V and 4 bases from J, with 14 bases in between. The CDR3 has 14 amino acids.

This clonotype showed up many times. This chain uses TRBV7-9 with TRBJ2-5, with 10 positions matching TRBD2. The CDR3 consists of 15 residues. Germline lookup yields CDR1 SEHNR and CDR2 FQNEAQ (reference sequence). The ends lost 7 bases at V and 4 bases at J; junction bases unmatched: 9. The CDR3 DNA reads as TGTGCCAGCATCAGGACTAGCGGAGGAGGAGAGACCCAGTACTTC. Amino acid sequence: CASIRTSGGGETQYF.

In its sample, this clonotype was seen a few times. The CDR3 reads CASSSVSEKLFF. CDR3 in DNA: TGTGCCAGCAGCTCAGTCAGCGAAAAACTGTTTTTT. This sequence joins TRBV11-2 and TRBJ1-4; no clear D gene. Germline-derived CDR1 and CDR2 are SGHAT and FQNNGV. V was shortened by 4 bases and J by 8 bases, with 8 bases between the two germline ends. The CDR3 covers 12 residues.

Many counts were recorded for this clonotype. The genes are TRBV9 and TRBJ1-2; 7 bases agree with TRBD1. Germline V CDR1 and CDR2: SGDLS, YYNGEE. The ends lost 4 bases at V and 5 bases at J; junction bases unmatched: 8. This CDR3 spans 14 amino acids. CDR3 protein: CASSPDRAAYGYTF. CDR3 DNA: TGTGCCAGCAGCCCAGACAGGGCGGCTTATGGCTACACCTTC. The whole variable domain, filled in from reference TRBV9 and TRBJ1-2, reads DSGVTQTPKHLITATGQRVTLRCSPRSGDLSVYWYQQSLDQGLQFLIQYYNGEERAKGNILERFSAQQFPDLHSELNLSSLELGDSALYFCASSPDRAAYGYTFGSGTRLTVV.

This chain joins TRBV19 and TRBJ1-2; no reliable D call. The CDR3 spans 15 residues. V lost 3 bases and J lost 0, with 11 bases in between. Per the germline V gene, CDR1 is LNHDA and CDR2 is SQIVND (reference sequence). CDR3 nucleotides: TGTGCCAGTAGTATGAGTTGGCACCCTAACTATGGCTACACCTTC. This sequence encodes CASSMSWHPNYGYTF.

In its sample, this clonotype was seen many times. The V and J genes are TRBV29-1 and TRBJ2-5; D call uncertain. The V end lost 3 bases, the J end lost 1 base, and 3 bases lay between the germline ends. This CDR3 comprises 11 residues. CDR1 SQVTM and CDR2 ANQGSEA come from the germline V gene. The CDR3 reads CSVEFQETQYF. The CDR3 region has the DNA TGCAGCGTTGAGTTCCAAGAGACCCAGTACTTC.